This T cell receptor beta chain was identified in a study of CD8+CD57+ T cells in acquired aplastic anemia. This CDR3 is 15 amino acids long. V lost 5 bases, J lost 4 bases, and 10 bases stayed unmatched. Germline V CDR1 and CDR2: SEHNR, FQNEAQ (reference sequence). The use of genomic DNA as template underpinned the TCR beta VDJ and CDR3 profiling. One entry per CDR3 protein results from TCRdb running MiXCR on the reads. Of 33,000 or so distinct CDR3 sequences in the sample, 65% to 80% are singletons; the top ten hold about 23%. J is TRBJ2-7 and V is TRBV7-9; 8 bases line up with TRBD1. The source is a human donor in good health, serving as a control. Sequencing input: sorted CD4+, CD8+, or CD8+CD57+ T cells (not recorded which) from PBMCs. The DNA of the CDR3 is TGTGCCAGCAGCACCAGGGGGCTCGGGTCGTACGAGCAGTACTTC. Translation: CASSTRGLGSYEQYF. Supplemented by reference TRBV7-9 and TRBJ2-7, the full variable domain reads DTGVSQNPRHKITKRGQNVTFRCDPISEHNRLYWYRQTLGQGPEFLTYFQNEAQLEKSRLLSDRFSAERPKGSFSTLEIQRTEQGDSAMYLCASSTRGLGSYEQYFGPGTRLTVT.